In its sample, the clone carrying this T cell receptor (beta chain) was seen many times. This table comes from immunoSEQ multiplex PCR, and its TCRdb copy is limited to in-frame clones, with some not included. Listed for the sample are roughly 5,100 clones, none seen a single time. The V end was cut by 2 bases, the J end by 2 bases, with 10 bases between. The CDR3 has 13 residues. Germline loops: CDR1 SQVTM, CDR2 ANQGSEA. The entry originates in a study of T cells after posttransplantation cyclophosphamide. A marrow graft followed busulfan-fludarabine conditioning, with cyclophosphamide on days +3 and +4.

The clonotype was recovered from a female patient younger than 45 who received an allogeneic stem cell transplant from an unrelated donor, was CMV-positive, and had acute and chronic GVHD. Some of these T cells may belong to the graft donor. The chain couples TRBV29-1 to TRBJ2-7; no reliable D call. This specimen consisted of PBMCs, obtained after allogeneic stem cell transplant with posttransplant cyclophosphamide. The CDR3 nucleotides are TGCAGCGTTGAATTCGCAGGCACCTACGAGCAGTACTTC. This sequence encodes CSVEFAGTYEQYF.